Given below is one T cell receptor (beta chain) in context. This entry belongs to a study of blood T cell repertoires in COVID-19. Study-wide background: Acute-phase and convalescent COVID-19 samples originated in the United States, Italy and Spain.

J gave up 2 bases and V 6 bases, and 2 bases lay outside the gene matches. Germline values: CDR1 SNHLY, CDR2 FYNNEI. The CDR3 is made up of 13 amino acids. The table came from immunoSEQ multiplex PCR; TCRdb's copy has only in-frame clones and leaves some out. The sample records fewer than 250,000 clones, around 90% being singletons. This rearrangement joins TRBV2 to TRBJ2-7, with TRBD1 matching 9 bases. The source material was PBMCs or T cells enriched from blood (not recorded which). The TCR was taken from a woman in her thirties who had been exposed to COVID-19. DNA for the CDR3: TGTGCCAGCAGGAGGGACAGGGCCTACGAGCAGTACTTC. Translated: CASRRDRAYEQYF.